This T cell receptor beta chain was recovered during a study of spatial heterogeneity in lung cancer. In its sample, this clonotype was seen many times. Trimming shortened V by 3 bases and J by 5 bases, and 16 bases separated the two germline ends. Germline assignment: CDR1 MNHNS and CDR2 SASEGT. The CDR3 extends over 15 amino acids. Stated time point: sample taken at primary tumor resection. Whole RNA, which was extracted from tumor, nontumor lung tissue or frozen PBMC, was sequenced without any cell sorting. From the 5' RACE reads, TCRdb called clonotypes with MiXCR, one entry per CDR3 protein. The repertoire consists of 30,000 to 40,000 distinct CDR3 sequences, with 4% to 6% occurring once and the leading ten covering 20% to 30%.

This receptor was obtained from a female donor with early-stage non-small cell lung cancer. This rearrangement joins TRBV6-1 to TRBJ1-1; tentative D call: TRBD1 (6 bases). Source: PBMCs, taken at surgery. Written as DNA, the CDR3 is TGTGCCAGCAGTGATTACAGGGTGAGAGGGACTGAAGCTTTCTTT. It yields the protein CASSDYRVRGTEAFF.